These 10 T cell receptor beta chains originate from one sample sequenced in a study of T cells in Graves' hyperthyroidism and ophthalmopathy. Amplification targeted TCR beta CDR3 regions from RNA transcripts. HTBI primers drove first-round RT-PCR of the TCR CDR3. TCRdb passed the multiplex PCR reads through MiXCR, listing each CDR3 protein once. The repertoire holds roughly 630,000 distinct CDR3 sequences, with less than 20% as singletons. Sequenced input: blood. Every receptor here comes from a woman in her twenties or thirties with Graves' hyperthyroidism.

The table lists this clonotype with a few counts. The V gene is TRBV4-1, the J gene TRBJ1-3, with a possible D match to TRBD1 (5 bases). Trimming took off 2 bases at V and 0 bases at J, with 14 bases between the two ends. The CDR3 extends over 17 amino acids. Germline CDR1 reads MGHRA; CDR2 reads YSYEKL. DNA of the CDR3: TGCGCCAGCAGCCAACTTTACAGGCCTAGCTCTGGAAACACCATATATTTT. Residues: CASSQLYRPSSGNTIYF.

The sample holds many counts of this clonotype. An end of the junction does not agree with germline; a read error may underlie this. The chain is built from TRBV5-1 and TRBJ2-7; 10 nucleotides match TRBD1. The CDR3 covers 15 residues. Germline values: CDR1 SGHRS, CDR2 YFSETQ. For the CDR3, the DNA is TGTGCCAGCAGTTTGGTTGGGACAGGGGCCTACGAGCAGTACTTC. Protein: CASSLVGTGAYEQYF.

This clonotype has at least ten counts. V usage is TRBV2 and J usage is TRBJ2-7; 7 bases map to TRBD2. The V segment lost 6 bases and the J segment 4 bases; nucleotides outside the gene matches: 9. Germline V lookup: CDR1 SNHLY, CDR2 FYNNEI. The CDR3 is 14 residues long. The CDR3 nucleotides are TGTGCCAGCAGGCAAGGCGGGAGTGGGTACGAGCAGTACTTC. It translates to CASRQGGSGYEQYF.

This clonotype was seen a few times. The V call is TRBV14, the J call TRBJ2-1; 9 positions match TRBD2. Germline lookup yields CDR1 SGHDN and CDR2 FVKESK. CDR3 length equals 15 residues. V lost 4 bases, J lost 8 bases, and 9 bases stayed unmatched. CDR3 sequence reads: CASSPIAGVGDEQFF. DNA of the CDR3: TGTGCCAGCAGCCCGATAGCGGGAGTGGGGGATGAGCAGTTCTTC.

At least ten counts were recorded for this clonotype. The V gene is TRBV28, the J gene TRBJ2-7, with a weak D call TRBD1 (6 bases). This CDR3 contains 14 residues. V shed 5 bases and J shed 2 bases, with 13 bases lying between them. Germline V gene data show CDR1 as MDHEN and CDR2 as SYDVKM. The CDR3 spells CASSPNDRPYEQYF. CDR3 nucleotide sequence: TGTGCCAGCAGTCCAAACGACAGGCCCTACGAGCAGTACTTC. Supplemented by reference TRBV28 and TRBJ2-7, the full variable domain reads DVKVTQSSRYLVKRTGEKVFLECVQDMDHENMFWYRQDPGLGLRLIYFSYDVKMKEKGDIPEGYSVSREKKERFSLILESASTNQTSMYLCASSPNDRPYEQYFGPGTRLTVT.

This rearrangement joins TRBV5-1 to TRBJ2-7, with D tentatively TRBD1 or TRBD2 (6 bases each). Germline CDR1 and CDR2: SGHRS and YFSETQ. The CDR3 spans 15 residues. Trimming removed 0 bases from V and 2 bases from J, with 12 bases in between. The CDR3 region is CASSLDPGAAYEQYF. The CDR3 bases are TGCGCCAGCAGCTTGGACCCGGGGGCGGCCTACGAGCAGTACTTC.

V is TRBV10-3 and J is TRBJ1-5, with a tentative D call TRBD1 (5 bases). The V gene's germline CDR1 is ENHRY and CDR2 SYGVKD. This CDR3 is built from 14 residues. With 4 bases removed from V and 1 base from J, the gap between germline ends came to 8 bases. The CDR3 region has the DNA TGTGCCATCAGTGGCCGGGACAGCAATCAGCCCCAGCATTTT. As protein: CAISGRDSNQPQHF.

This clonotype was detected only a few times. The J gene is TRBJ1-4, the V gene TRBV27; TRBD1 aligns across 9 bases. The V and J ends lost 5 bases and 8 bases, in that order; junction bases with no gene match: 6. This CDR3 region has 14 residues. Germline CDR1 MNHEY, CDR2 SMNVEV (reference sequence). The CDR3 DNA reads TGTGCCAGCAGTCCCGGGACAGGGCCAGAAAAACTGTTTTTT. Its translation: CASSPGTGPEKLFF.

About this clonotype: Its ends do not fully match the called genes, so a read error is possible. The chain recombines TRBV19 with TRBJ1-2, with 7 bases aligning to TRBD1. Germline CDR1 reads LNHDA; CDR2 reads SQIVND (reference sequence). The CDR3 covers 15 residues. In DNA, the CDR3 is TGTGCCAGTAGTCACGGGACAGCGTCTAACTATGGCTGCACCTTC. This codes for CASSHGTASNYGCTF. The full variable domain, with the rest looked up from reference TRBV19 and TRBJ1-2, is DGGITQSPKYLFRKEGQNVTLSCEQNLNHDAMYWYRQDPGQGLRLIYYSQIVNDFQKGDIAEGYSVSREKKESFPLTVTSAQKNPTAFYLCASSHGTASNYGCTFGSGTRLTVV.

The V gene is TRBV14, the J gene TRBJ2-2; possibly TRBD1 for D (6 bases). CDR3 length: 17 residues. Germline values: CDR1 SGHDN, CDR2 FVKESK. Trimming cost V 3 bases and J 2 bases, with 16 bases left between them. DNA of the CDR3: TGTGCCAGCAGCCACCCTAGCCGGACAGACAACACCGGGGAGCTGTTTTTT. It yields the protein CASSHPSRTDNTGELFF.